Listed below are T cell receptor beta chains from one sample, sequenced in a study of post-analysis software for immune sequencing data. MiXCR was run by TCRdb on the PCR reads, yielding one entry per CDR3 protein. The table shows about 820,000 distinct CDR3 sequences, with roughly 50% occurring only once. Sequencing used blood. These TCRs come from a girl between 5 and 17 years old with multiple sclerosis. The CDR3 runs from the conserved cysteine through the conserved F or W. D genes are given only for firm matches. Size is omitted from some rows. Given values are once, few, many or a class for expanded clones.

cdr3_length | j_call | v_call | d_call | clone_size | cdr3_aa | cdr3_nt
14 | TRBJ2-7 | TRBV7-9 | TRBD1 | . | CASSHRGPPYEQYF | TGTGCCAGCAGCCACAGGGGTCCTCCCTACGAGCAGTACTTC
16 | TRBJ2-4 | TRBV5-1 | TRBD2 | few | CASRPGLWTSANIQYF | TGCGCCAGCCGACCCGGCCTCTGGACTAGCGCGAACATTCAGTACTTC
11 | TRBJ1-2 | TRBV20-1 | . | few | CSASGRGGYTF | TGCAGTGCTAGTGGAAGGGGTGGCTACACCTTC
14 | TRBJ2-3 | TRBV2 | . | . | CASKAGTSTDTQYF | TGTGCCAGCAAGGCAGGGACTAGCACAGATACGCAGTATTTT
14 | TRBJ2-5 | TRBV20-1 | . | . | CSATLAGPQETQYF | TGCAGTGCCACTTTGGCGGGGCCCCAAGAGACCCAGTACTTC
11 | TRBJ1-4 | TRBV29-1 | . | few | CSVAGSEKLFF | TGCAGCGTTGCTGGGAGTGAAAAACTGTTTTTT
15 | TRBJ2-3 | TRBV6-6 | TRBD1 | . | CASTTGQGSTDTQYF | TGTGCCAGTACAACCGGACAGGGAAGCACAGATACGCAGTATTTT
15 | TRBJ2-1 | TRBV11-2 | . | few | CASSTWAGNYNEQFF | TGTGCCAGCAGCACTTGGGCGGGCAACTACAATGAGCAGTTCTTC
14 | TRBJ1-1 | TRBV7-2 | . | . | CASRPGGVVTEAFF | TGTGCCAGCAGACCCGGGGGAGTTGTCACTGAAGCTTTCTTT
15 | TRBJ2-7 | TRBV5-8 | . | . | CASSDRDALNYEQYF | TGTGCCAGCAGCGACCGGGACGCACTCAATTACGAGCAGTACTTC
12 | TRBJ2-5 | TRBV29-1 | . | . | CSVGEGRETQYF | TGCAGCGTGGGAGAGGGGCGCGAGACCCAGTACTTC
18 | TRBJ2-5 | TRBV25-1 | TRBD2 | once | CASGGDDQVERQLETQYF | TGTGCCAGCGGGGGGGATGATCAGGTGGAGAGACAGCTTGAGACCCAGTACTTC
17 | TRBJ2-7 | TRBV20-1 | TRBD2 | once | CSALRGLAGTKSYEQYF | TGCAGTGCTCTCAGGGGACTAGCGGGTACGAAGTCCTACGAGCAGTACTTC
15 | TRBJ2-6 | TRBV7-9 | TRBD2 | . | CASSLSQRDSNVLTF | TGTGCCAGCAGCTTAAGCCAGCGGGATAGTAACGTCCTGACTTTC
13 | TRBJ2-3 | TRBV6-1 | . | . | CASSDKKVSTQYF | TGTGCCAGCAGTGATAAGAAGGTTTCGACGCAGTATTTT
16 | TRBJ2-3 | TRBV5-1 | TRBD1 | few | CASSPTTGGSTDTQYF | TGCGCCAGCAGCCCCACGACAGGGGGGAGCACAGATACGCAGTATTTT
19 | TRBJ1-1 | TRBV7-6 | . | . | CASSLGFGSLGQGNTEAFF | TGTGCCAGCAGCTTAGGTTTTGGATCTTTAGGGCAGGGGAACACTGAAGCTTTCTTT
15 | TRBJ1-2 | TRBV29-1 | . | few | CSVEDLGWGAYGYTF | TGCAGCGTTGAAGATCTTGGCTGGGGAGCCTATGGCTACACCTTC
14 | TRBJ2-1 | TRBV7-9 | . | . | CASSPNVLGNEQFF | TGTGCCAGCAGCCCAAACGTTCTAGGGAATGAGCAGTTCTTC
16 | TRBJ2-5 | TRBV29-1 | TRBD1 | few | CSVRDWGQGLRETQYF | TGCAGCGTGAGGGACTGGGGACAGGGGTTGCGGGAGACCCAGTACTTC
14 | TRBJ1-5 | TRBV20-1 | TRBD1 | few | CSAPETGVGQPQHF | TGCAGTGCACCCGAGACAGGGGTGGGTCAGCCCCAGCATTTT
17 | TRBJ2-3 | TRBV11-2 | TRBD2 | . | CASSSPRNSGLPDTQYF | TGTGCCAGCAGCTCTCCTAGGAATAGCGGGCTCCCAGATACGCAGTATTTT
15 | TRBJ2-7 | TRBV7-9 | TRBD1 | . | CASSSAGGVSYEQYF | TGTGCCAGCAGCTCCGCAGGGGGCGTCTCCTACGAGCAGTACTTC
12 | TRBJ2-4 | TRBV25-1 | . | few | CASSVGKNIQYF | TGTGCCAGCAGTGTTGGGAAAAACATTCAGTACTTC
13 | TRBJ2-4 | TRBV7-9 | . | . | CASSFHPWVGQYF | TGTGCCAGCAGCTTCCACCCTTGGGTCGGGCAGTACTTC
11 | TRBJ2-1 | TRBV2 | . | . | CASSYAGFPFF | TGTGCCAGCAGCTACGCGGGGTTCCCGTTCTTC
14 | TRBJ2-5 | TRBV20-1 | TRBD2 | once | CSAGQREGRETQYF | TGCAGTGCTGGACAGCGGGAGGGACGGGAGACCCAGTACTTC
13 | TRBJ2-7 | TRBV5-1 | TRBD2 | . | CASSRREGNEQYF | TGCGCCAGCAGCAGACGGGAGGGGAACGAGCAGTACTTC
12 | TRBJ2-7 | TRBV20-1 | . | once | CSAQRLSYEQYF | TGCAGTGCTCAGCGCTTATCCTACGAGCAGTACTTC
20 | TRBJ1-1 | TRBV7-2 | TRBD1 | . | CASSLDVLNRDRVRNTEAFF | TGTGCCAGCAGCTTAGACGTGCTCAACCGGGACAGGGTGAGGAACACTGAAGCTTTCTTT
14 | TRBJ1-1 | TRBV25-1 | . | once | CASSEGPLNTEAFF | TGTGCCAGCAGTGAGGGTCCCTTGAACACTGAAGCTTTCTTT
14 | TRBJ2-5 | TRBV13 | . | once | CASRSTGFQETQYF | TGTGCCAGCAGGTCAACAGGGTTCCAAGAGACCCAGTACTTC
16 | TRBJ1-2 | TRBV27 | . | . | CASSPRPGHRPYGYTF | TGTGCCAGCAGTCCGCGTCCGGGGCACAGGCCCTATGGCTACACCTTC
15 | TRBJ2-7 | TRBV7-2 | TRBD1 | . | CASSGRGTSSYEQYF | TGTGCCAGCAGCGGCAGGGGGACATCGTCCTACGAGCAGTACTTC
14 | TRBJ2-5 | TRBV7-2 | . | . | CASSLVGAPETQYF | TGTGCCAGCAGCTTAGTAGGAGCGCCGGAGACCCAGTACTTC
12 | TRBJ2-3 | TRBV5-1 | . | few | CASSLDRDTQYF | TGCGCCAGCAGCTTGGACAGGGATACGCAGTATTTT
17 | TRBJ2-7 | TRBV6-5 | . | few | CASSYSRTWERDYEQYF | TGTGCCAGCAGTTACTCGAGAACCTGGGAAAGGGACTACGAGCAGTACTTC
16 | TRBJ2-7 | TRBV20-1 | . | . | CSARETRTSVSGEQYF | TGCAGTGCTAGAGAGACTCGGACATCGGTCAGCGGCGAGCAGTACTTC
15 | TRBJ2-7 | TRBV12-3/TRBV12-4 | TRBD1 | . | CASSPTGTESYEQYF | TGTGCCAGCAGTCCTACCGGGACAGAGTCCTACGAGCAGTACTTC
15 | TRBJ1-2 | TRBV7-2 | . | . | CASSATAGASRGYTF | TGTGCCAGCAGCGCTACGGCGGGCGCGTCCCGTGGCTACACCTTC
13 | TRBJ2-7 | TRBV20-1 | TRBD2 | . | CSARLAGGVEQYF | TGCAGTGCTAGACTAGCGGGGGGTGTCGAGCAGTACTTC
18 | TRBJ2-2 | TRBV7-2 | . | . | CASSFRSGRPRGTGELFF | TGTGCCAGCAGCTTTCGAAGCGGCCGGCCCCGCGGCACCGGGGAGCTGTTTTTT
13 | TRBJ2-3 | TRBV6-6 | . | few | CASSYSSRDTQYF | TGTGCCAGCAGTTACTCGTCGAGGGATACGCAGTATTTT
12 | TRBJ2-3 | TRBV3-1 | . | . | CASSSDADTQYF | TGTGCCAGCAGCTCCGATGCAGATACGCAGTATTTT
16 | TRBJ2-7 | TRBV28 | . | . | CASSLLVVRGSYEQYF | TGTGCCAGCAGTCTATTGGTGGTCAGGGGCTCCTACGAGCAGTACTTC
14 | TRBJ2-2 | TRBV2 | . | . | CASSSGLTTGELFF | TGTGCCAGCAGCTCCGGACTGACCACCGGGGAGCTGTTTTTT
13 | TRBJ2-5 | TRBV10-3 | TRBD1 | few | CATTGQGGETQYF | TGTGCCACCACGGGACAGGGTGGAGAGACCCAGTACTTC
10 | TRBJ2-3 | TRBV29-1 | TRBD1 | . | CSSWGQGWYF | TGCAGCTCCTGGGGACAGGGGTGGTATTTT
16 | TRBJ2-5 | TRBV5-1 | TRBD2 | few | CASSLSPSGEKETQYF | TGCGCCAGCAGCTTATCGCCTAGCGGGGAAAAAGAGACCCAGTACTTC
14 | TRBJ2-3 | TRBV24-1 | . | . | CATSDTTSTDTQYF | TGTGCCACCAGTGACACTACTAGCACAGATACGCAGTATTTT
14 | TRBJ2-3 | TRBV30 | . | . | CAWSIGRITDTQYF | TGTGCCTGGAGTATCGGCAGAATCACAGATACGCAGTATTTT
14 | TRBJ2-4 | TRBV15 | . | few | CATSRGGAGNIQYF | TGTGCCACCAGCAGAGGGGGCGCGGGAAACATTCAGTACTTC
16 | TRBJ2-5 | TRBV29-1 | TRBD1 | . | CSVAGTGDYQQETQYF | TGCAGCGTCGCCGGGACAGGGGATTACCAACAAGAGACCCAGTACTTC
11 | TRBJ1-2 | TRBV30 | . | . | CAWRRLVGYTF | TGTGCCTGGAGGAGGTTAGTTGGCTACACCTTC
18 | TRBJ2-6 | TRBV5-1 | . | . | CASSKDTTFTSGANVLTF | TGCGCCAGCAGCAAAGACACAACATTCACCTCTGGGGCCAACGTCCTGACTTTC
12 | TRBJ2-1 | TRBV20-1 | TRBD1 | . | CSASRTGNEQFF | TGCAGTGCTAGTCGGACAGGCAATGAGCAGTTCTTC
13 | TRBJ2-7 | TRBV20-1 | . | . | CSAPGTPTYEQYF | TGCAGTGCTCCCGGGACACCTACCTACGAGCAGTACTTC
15 | TRBJ2-1 | TRBV20-1 | TRBD2 | . | CSARGASGIYNEQFF | TGCAGTGCTAGGGGGGCTAGCGGGATCTACAATGAGCAGTTCTTC
15 | TRBJ2-5 | TRBV18 | . | few | CASSEPITVQETQYF | TGTGCCAGCTCCGAACCAATAACGGTACAAGAGACCCAGTACTTC